Sequencing of this T cell receptor beta chain was carried out in a study of blood T cell repertoires in COVID-19. Study-wide context: T cells, B-cell-depleted T cells, or PBMCs supplied cDNA or gDNA.

In its sample, this clone was seen once. V lost 4 bases to trimming and J lost 1 base; unmatched junction nucleotides: 12. The germline CDR1 and CDR2 sequences are MDHEN and SYDVKM. This CDR3 is 18 amino acids long. Seattle researchers signed up patients amid active infection and tracked them longitudinally. In the original analysis: Amplified reference gene primers provided the basis for estimating nucleated cell counts. Generated by immunoSEQ multiplex PCR, the TCRdb table keeps only in-frame clones and is missing some. The V and J calls and clone size were taken over from that table, and D and trimming were inferred from the DNA. The table records around 480,000 clones, around 88% of them present only once.

This sequence was found in a woman between 50 and 59 years old with COVID-19, enrolled during active disease. This chain connects TRBV28 to TRBJ1-5, with 8 bases that match TRBD1. Sequenced material: peripheral blood. CDR3 protein: CASSSDRGELESNQPQHF. CDR3 sequence (DNA): TGTGCCAGCAGTTCAGACAGGGGAGAATTGGAGAGCAATCAGCCCCAGCATTTT. Combining the CDR3 with reference TRBV28 and TRBJ1-5 gives the whole variable domain DVKVTQSSRYLVKRTGEKVFLECVQDMDHENMFWYRQDPGLGLRLIYFSYDVKMKEKGDIPEGYSVSREKKERFSLILESASTNQTSMYLCASSSDRGELESNQPQHFGDGTRLSIL.